This TCR beta chain came from a study of blood T cell repertoires in COVID-19 (dated by TCRdb to about 2020). For context, the study as a whole: Collaborator samples came from the United States, Italy and Spain and covered acute and convalescent phases of COVID-19. The material from the prospective study consisted of cDNA or gDNA derived from T cells, B-cell-depleted T cells, or PBMCs. The samples were drawn from two sources: the first 160 participants of the ongoing ImmuneRACE study, and fewer than 1,500 subjects contributed by 6 global collaborators. A freely available public database, intended as a resource for researchers studying the immune response to SARS-CoV-2, is where the repertoires were released. Nearly every sample came with metadata listing a de-identified subject ID, COVID-19 status, age in years and sex. HLA class I and class II types, where available, came from metadata supplied by the sample provider rather than from assay-based typing. The dataset comprised deeply sampled blood TCRbeta repertoires from subjects exposed to, actively infected with, or recovered from COVID-19. Points the paper makes about the study in general: Clinical and demographic metadata were provided uncurated, with the amount varying by source and participant.

The immunoSEQ Assay, a bias-controlled multiplex PCR, was used to amplify TCRbeta CDR3 regions from genomic DNA. Per the authors' processing: Within the assay, amplification of reference gene primers was used to estimate how many nucleated cells each sample contained. To quantify the absolute abundance of each unique TCRbeta CDR3 rearrangement, sequence reads were collapsed and filtered. Productive Simpson clonality was computed per sample as the square root of Simpson's diversity index over productive rearrangements. TCRdb took this table from immuneACCESS and kept in-frame rearrangements with V and J called. Such tables lack part of the clones; where checked against another copy, unresolved V genes explain under half of the gap, and the rest is unexplained. That table gives V, J and clone size, and the DNA gave D and trimming. The table for this sample lists about 190,000 clones; more than 70% of them were counted only once. The ten largest clones represent around 6.6% of the sample.

Taken from the germline V gene, the CDR1 and CDR2 loops are MDHEN and SYDVKM. From V the trimming removes 6 bases and from J it removes 4 bases, while the gene matches leave 12 bases of the junction unaccounted for. The cysteine opens and the phenylalanine closes a CDR3 of 17 amino acids. Of all the DNA, just the CDR3 is kept, 51 bases in frame from base 1. A second Seattle source provided samples from volunteer blood donors who had recovered from COVID-19. Whole blood was collected in K2EDTA tubes by collaborating institutions according to the institutions' own protocols. For TCRbeta analysis, collaborators shipped samples as frozen whole blood, isolated PBMCs, or DNA extracted from either of those sample types. With respect to this clone: There is no known antigen for this receptor. The input lacks base qualities; no much larger clone sits a single base away.

The TCR comes from a middle-aged woman who had recovered from COVID-19. Rearrangement joined TRBV28 to TRBJ1-6; 7 nucleotides in the junction match TRBD1. Specimen: peripheral blood. Read as DNA, the sequence is TGTGCCAGCAGATCTCCCACAGGGGCCCTTTATAATTCACCCCTCCACTTT. It translates as CASRSPTGALYNSPLHF.